This T cell receptor beta chain was observed in a study of blood T cell repertoires in COVID-19 (TCRdb year 2020). Broadly, across the study: Samples covering the acute and convalescent phases of COVID-19 were provided by collaborators in the United States, Italy and Spain. The prospective study material was composed of cDNA or gDNA derived from T cells, B-cell-depleted T cells, or PBMCs. Subjects who had been exposed to COVID-19, were actively infected with it, or had recovered from it provided the deeply sampled blood TCRbeta repertoires that made up the dataset. The repertoires were released in a freely available public database intended as a resource for research on the immune response to SARS-CoV-2. Samples were obtained from the ongoing ImmuneRACE study (first 160 participants) and from some 1,200 subjects provided by 6 global collaborators. A de-identified subject ID, COVID-19 status, age in years and sex were almost always included in the sample metadata. Where available, HLA class I and class II types were obtained from metadata supplied by the sample provider rather than from assay-based typing.

TCRbeta CDR3 regions were amplified from genomic DNA using the immunoSEQ Assay, a bias-controlled multiplex PCR. Processing in the source paper ran as follows. Within the assay, amplification of reference gene primers was used to estimate how many nucleated cells each sample contained. To quantify the absolute abundance of each unique TCRbeta CDR3 rearrangement, sequence reads were collapsed and filtered. For each sample, productive Simpson clonality was calculated as the square root of Simpson's diversity index over productive rearrangements. TCRdb's version of the immuneACCESS table is confined to in-frame rearrangements and falls short of the full clone set. An unresolved V gene accounts for under half of the shortfall where checked; the remainder is of unknown origin. V and J calls and clone size are as listed in that table; D and trimming were resolved from the DNA. The sample contains 60,000 to 90,000 clones, around 74% of them found a single time. The ten largest account for 2% to 3% of the sample.

This clone showed up just a few times. Its antigen is still unknown. Base qualities are not recorded, but no much larger clone differs from it by a single base. Points the paper makes about the study in general: The amount of clinical and demographic metadata varied by source and participant and was provided uncurated.

The CDR3 contains 13 residues, cysteine and phenylalanine counted. Here the CDR3 DNA is all that survives: 39 bases in frame from base 1. The germline V gene gives CDR1 as SGHTA and CDR2 as FQGTGA. V loses 5 bases at its end and J loses 8 bases; junction bases beyond the gene matches: 6. The collaborating institutions used their own protocols to collect whole blood in K2EDTA tubes. For TCRbeta analysis, collaborators shipped samples as frozen whole blood, isolated PBMCs, or DNA extracted from either of those sample types. The clonotype originates from a human donor with acute or convalescent COVID-19. The donor label of this sample is uncertain. Recombination linked TRBV7-3 to TRBJ1-2, and TRBD1 aligns with 9 junction nucleotides. Sequencing was done on a sample of peripheral blood. The CDR3 region reads CASSPGTGWGYTF. The nucleotides read TGTGCCAGCAGCCCCGGGACAGGGTGGGGCTACACCTTC.